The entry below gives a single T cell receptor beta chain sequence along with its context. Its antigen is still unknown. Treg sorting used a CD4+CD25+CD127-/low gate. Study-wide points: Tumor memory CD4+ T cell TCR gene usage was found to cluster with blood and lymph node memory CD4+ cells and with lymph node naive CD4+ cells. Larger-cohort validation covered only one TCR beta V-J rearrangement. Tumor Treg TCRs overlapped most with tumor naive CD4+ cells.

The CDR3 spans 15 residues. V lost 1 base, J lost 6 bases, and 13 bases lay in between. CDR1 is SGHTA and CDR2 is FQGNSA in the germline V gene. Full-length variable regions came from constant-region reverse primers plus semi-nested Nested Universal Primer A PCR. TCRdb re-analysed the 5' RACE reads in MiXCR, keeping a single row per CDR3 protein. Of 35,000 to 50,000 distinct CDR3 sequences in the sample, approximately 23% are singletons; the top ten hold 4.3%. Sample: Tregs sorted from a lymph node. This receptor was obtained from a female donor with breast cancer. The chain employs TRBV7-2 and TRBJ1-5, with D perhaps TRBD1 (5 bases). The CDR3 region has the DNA TGTGCCAGCAGCTTAGTTGGGGCAGGCGGTCAGCCCCAGCATTTT. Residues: CASSLVGAGGQPQHF.